This entry is about one T cell receptor (beta chain). Its antigen is still unknown. The sample originates from a study of cytomegalovirus exposure and HLA in healthy donors. At the level of the study: Unique TCRs numbering some 80 million, obtained from HLA-typed donors, made up an early data release.

The CDR3 consists of 16 residues. Study-wide results and caveats: In an earlier analysis, about 87% or about 30%: the productive usage of most TCR beta V segments. The availability of immune exposure information extended only to CMV serostatus.

This PCR relied on a set of 60 Vbeta primers and 13 Jbeta primers. TCRdb keeps only in-frame clones here, not all; method: immunoSEQ multiplex PCR. Here the sample spans about 160,000 clones, 75% to 85% being singletons. Sequencing was carried out using PBMCs. J is TRBJ2-3 and V is TRBV7-5; TRBD2, the table's D call, was not compared with the DNA. TRBV7-5 is designated a pseudogene. This receptor was identified in a man over 45 in good health and CMV-seropositive. The chain's CDR3 is CARSLGPGVRGDTQYF. DNA for the CDR3: TGTGCCAGAAGCTTAGGCCCGGGGGTCAGAGGAGATACGCAGTATTTT.